A single sample is the source of the 10 T cell receptor beta chains below, sequenced in a study of blood T cell repertoires in COVID-19. Measured with immunoSEQ multiplex PCR; TCRdb has only the in-frame clones, and not every one. Among around 250,000 clones listed, approximately 86% were seen once. Sequenced: peripheral blood. All receptors come from a woman in her 70s with active or convalescent COVID-19.

This CDR3 is CATSRPVAKNIQYF. The CDR3, as DNA: TGTGCCACCAGCAGACCGGTAGCCAAAAACATTCAGTACTTC. This sequence joins TRBV15 and TRBJ2-4; D remains unclear. V shed 2 bases and J shed 0 bases, with 5 bases lying between them. This CDR3 spans 14 amino acids. Germline V CDR1 and CDR2: LNHNV, YYDKDF (reference sequence).

The J gene is TRBJ2-5, the V gene TRBV5-4; the match to TRBD1 covers 9 bases. V was pared by 4 bases and J by 4 bases, with 5 bases of the junction left unmatched. CDR1 SGHNT and CDR2 YYREEE come from the germline V gene (reference sequence). This CDR3 contains 14 residues. The CDR3 is CASSRGQGGETQYF. In DNA form, the CDR3 reads TGTGCCAGCAGCCGGGGACAGGGAGGAGAGACCCAGTACTTC.

V and J are TRBV18 and TRBJ1-3; 8 bases are shared with TRBD1. V trimming: 6 bases; J trimming: 8 bases; junction bases outside the gene matches: 6. CDR3 length equals 13 residues. Germline values: CDR1 KGHSH, CDR2 LQKENI. The DNA of the CDR3 is TGTGCCAGCTCTCTACAGGGGGGAGACACCATATATTTT. Translating gives CASSLQGGDTIYF.

The rearrangement joins TRBV5-1 to TRBJ1-2; no firm D call. Germline V gives CDR1 SGHRS, CDR2 YFSETQ. Trimming removed 0 bases from V and 8 bases from J, with 17 bases in between. This CDR3 region has 15 residues. CDR3: CASSLETPSPRGYTF. As DNA, the CDR3 is TGCGCCAGCAGCTTGGAGACACCAAGCCCCAGGGGCTACACCTTC.

J is TRBJ1-2 and V is TRBV10-3; perhaps TRBD1 as D (6 bases). This CDR3 contains 13 residues. V lost 3 bases and J lost 6, with 11 bases in between. In germline, CDR1 is ENHRY, CDR2 SYGVKD. This CDR3 reads CAISEDRLDGYTF. As DNA, the CDR3 is TGTGCCATCAGTGAAGACAGGCTGGATGGCTACACCTTC.

The chain joins TRBV2 to TRBJ1-4, with D possibly TRBD1 on 5 matching bases. Germline loops: CDR1 SNHLY, CDR2 FYNNEI. The CDR3 has 13 amino acids. V was clipped by 7 bases and J by 2 bases, with 8 bases between them. The DNA of the CDR3 is TGTGCCAGCAAGCCAGGGACTAATGAAAAACTGTTTTTT. It is translated as CASKPGTNEKLFF.

The V gene is TRBV19, the J gene TRBJ1-2; D not resolved. CDR1 is LNHDA and CDR2 is SQIVND in the germline V gene (reference sequence). The length of the CDR3 is 15 residues. Between the trimmed V and J ends, which lost 0 bases and 5 bases, there was a span of 13 bases. This CDR3 is CASSIDRSTVYGYTF. The DNA of the CDR3 is TGTGCCAGTAGTATAGATAGGAGTACGGTTTATGGCTACACCTTC. The full variable domain, its missing parts supplied by reference TRBV19 and TRBJ1-2, is DGGITQSPKYLFRKEGQNVTLSCEQNLNHDAMYWYRQDPGQGLRLIYYSQIVNDFQKGDIAEGYSVSREKKESFPLTVTSAQKNPTAFYLCASSIDRSTVYGYTFGSGTRLTVV.

The CDR3 nucleotides are TGTGCCAGTGGGACTGGGACTAGCGAATTTTACAATGAGCAGTTCTTC. This encodes CASGTGTSEFYNEQFF. The chain links TRBV19 to TRBJ2-1; 10 nucleotides align to TRBD2. The ends lost 8 bases at V and 4 bases at J; junction bases unmatched: 11. From germline, CDR1 is LNHDA and CDR2 SQIVND (reference sequence). The CDR3 sequence is 16 residues long. Variable domain in full (rest from reference TRBV19 and TRBJ2-1): DGGITQSPKYLFRKEGQNVTLSCEQNLNHDAMYWYRQDPGQGLRLIYYSQIVNDFQKGDIAEGYSVSREKKESFPLTVTSAQKNPTAFYLCASGTGTSEFYNEQFFGPGTRLTVL.

The gene calls are TRBV27 and TRBJ1-6, with TRBD1 matching 10 bases. There are 16 residues in the CDR3. The germline gives CDR1 MNHEY, CDR2 SMNVEV (reference sequence). Unmatched junction bases numbered 7, after V lost 7 bases and J lost 4 bases. The CDR3: CASTPGQGLYNSPLHF. Here the CDR3 DNA reads TGTGCCAGCACCCCGGGACAGGGGTTGTATAATTCACCCCTCCACTTT.

V is TRBV20-1 and J is TRBJ1-3; 8 positions agree with TRBD1. This CDR3 is built from 17 residues. The germline V gene has CDR1 DFQATT and CDR2 SNEGSKA (reference sequence). The ends lost 5 bases at V and 2 bases at J; junction bases unmatched: 14. For the CDR3, the DNA is TGCAGTGCTGGTGGGGGCCTGGGACAGGATACTGGAAACACCATATATTTT. This gives the protein CSAGGGLGQDTGNTIYF.